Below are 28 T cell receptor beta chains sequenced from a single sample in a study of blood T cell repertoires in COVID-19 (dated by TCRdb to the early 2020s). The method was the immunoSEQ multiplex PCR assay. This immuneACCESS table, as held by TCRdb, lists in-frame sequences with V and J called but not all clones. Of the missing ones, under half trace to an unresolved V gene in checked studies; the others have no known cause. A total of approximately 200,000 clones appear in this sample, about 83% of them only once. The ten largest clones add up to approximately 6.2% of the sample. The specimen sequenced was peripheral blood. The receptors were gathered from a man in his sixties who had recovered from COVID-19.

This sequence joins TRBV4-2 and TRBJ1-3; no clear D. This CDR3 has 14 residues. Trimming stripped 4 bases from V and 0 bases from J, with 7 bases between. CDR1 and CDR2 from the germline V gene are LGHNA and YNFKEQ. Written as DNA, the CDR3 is TGTGCCAGCAGCCCTGCAGGCTCTGGAAACACCATATATTTT. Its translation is CASSPAGSGNTIYF.

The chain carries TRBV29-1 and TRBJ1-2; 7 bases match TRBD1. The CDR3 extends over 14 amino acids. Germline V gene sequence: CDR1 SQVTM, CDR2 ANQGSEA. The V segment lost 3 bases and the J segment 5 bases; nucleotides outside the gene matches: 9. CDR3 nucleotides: TGCAGCGTTGACCGATCTGACAGGGTTTATGGCTACACCTTC. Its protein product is CSVDRSDRVYGYTF.

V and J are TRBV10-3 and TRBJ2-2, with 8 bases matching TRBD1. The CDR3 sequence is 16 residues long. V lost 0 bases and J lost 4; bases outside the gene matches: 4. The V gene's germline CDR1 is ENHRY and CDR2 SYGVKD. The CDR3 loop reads CAISESGTGITGELFF. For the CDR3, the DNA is TGTGCCATCAGTGAGTCGGGGACAGGAATCACCGGGGAGCTGTTTTTT.

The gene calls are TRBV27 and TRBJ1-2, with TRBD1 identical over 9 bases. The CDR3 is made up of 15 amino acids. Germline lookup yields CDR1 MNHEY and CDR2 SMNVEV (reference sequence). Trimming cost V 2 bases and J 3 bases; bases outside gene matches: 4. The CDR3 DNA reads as TGTGCCAGCAGTTTAGGGACAGGGTGGGACTATGGCTACACCTTC. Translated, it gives CASSLGTGWDYGYTF.

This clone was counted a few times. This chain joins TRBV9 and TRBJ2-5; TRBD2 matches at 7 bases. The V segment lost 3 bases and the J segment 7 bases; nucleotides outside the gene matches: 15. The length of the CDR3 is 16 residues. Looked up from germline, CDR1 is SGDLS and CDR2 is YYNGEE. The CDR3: CASSAAGDWRLGTQYF. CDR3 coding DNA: TGTGCCAGCAGCGCGGCGGGGGACTGGCGACTAGGGACCCAGTACTTC.

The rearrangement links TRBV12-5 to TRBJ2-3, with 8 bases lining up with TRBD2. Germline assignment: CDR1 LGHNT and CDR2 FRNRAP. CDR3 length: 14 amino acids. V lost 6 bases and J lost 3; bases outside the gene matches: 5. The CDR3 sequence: CASGPGLETDTQYF. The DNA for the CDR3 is TGTGCTAGTGGGCCGGGACTAGAAACAGATACGCAGTATTTT.

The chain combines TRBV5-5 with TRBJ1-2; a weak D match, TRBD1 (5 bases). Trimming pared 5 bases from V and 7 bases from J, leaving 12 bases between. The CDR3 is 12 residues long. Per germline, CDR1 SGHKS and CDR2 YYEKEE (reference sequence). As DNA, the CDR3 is TGTGCCAGCAGAGAGAACCAGGGTGGCTACACCTTC. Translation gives CASRENQGGYTF.

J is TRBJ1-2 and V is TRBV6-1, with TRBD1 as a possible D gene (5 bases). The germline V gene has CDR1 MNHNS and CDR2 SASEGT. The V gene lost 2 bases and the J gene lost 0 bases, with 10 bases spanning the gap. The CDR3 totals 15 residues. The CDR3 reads CASSEFGGTNYGYTF. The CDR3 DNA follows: TGTGCCAGCAGTGAATTCGGGGGGACTAACTATGGCTACACCTTC.

The CDR3 sequence is CASSPERGRNEKLFF. The DNA for the CDR3 is TGTGCCAGCAGCCCCGAGCGAGGGAGGAATGAAAAACTGTTTTTT. The V and J genes are TRBV9 and TRBJ1-4; D is ambiguous. The V gene's germline CDR1 is SGDLS and CDR2 YYNGEE. This CDR3 spans 15 amino acids. Trimming removed 4 bases from V and 5 bases from J, with 15 bases in between.

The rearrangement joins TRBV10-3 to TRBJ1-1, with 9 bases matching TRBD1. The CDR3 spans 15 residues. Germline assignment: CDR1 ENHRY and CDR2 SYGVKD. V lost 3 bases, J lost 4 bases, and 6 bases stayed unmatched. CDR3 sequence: CAISDNRGLGTEAFF. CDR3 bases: TGTGCCATCAGTGACAACAGGGGGCTGGGCACTGAAGCTTTCTTT.

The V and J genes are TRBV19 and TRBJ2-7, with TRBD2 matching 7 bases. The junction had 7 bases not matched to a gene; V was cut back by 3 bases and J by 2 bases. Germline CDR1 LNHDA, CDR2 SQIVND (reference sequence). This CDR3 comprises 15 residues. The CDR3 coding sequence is TGTGCCAGTAGTATTGACGGGGCGGGGGCCTACGAGCAGTACTTC. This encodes CASSIDGAGAYEQYF.

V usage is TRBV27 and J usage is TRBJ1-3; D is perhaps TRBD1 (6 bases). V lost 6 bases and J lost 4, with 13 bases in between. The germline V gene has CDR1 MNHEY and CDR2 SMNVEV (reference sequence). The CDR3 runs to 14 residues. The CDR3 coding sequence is TGTGCCAGCAGCCTGGGGGGGACAGGAAACACCATATATTTT. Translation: CASSLGGTGNTIYF.

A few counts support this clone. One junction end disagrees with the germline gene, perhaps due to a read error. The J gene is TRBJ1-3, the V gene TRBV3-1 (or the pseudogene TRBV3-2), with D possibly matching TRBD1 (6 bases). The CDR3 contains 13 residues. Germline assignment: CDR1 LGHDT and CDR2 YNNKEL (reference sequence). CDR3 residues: CASSQDLWKGQKF. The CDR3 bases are TGTGCCAGCAGCCAAGATCTCTGGAAGGGACAAAAATTT.

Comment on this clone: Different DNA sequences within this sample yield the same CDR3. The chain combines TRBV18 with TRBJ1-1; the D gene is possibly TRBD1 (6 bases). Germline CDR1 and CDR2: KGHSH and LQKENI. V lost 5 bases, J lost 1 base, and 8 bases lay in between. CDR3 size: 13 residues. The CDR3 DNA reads TGTGCCAGCTCAACAGGGCAGAACACTGAAGCTTTCTTT. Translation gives CASSTGQNTEAFF.

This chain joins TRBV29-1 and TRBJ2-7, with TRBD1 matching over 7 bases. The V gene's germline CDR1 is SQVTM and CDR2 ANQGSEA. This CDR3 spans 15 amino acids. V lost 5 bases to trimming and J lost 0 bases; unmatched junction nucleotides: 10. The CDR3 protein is CSVPRRTGVSYEQYF. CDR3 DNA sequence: TGCAGCGTTCCTCGGAGGACAGGAGTCTCCTACGAGCAGTACTTC.

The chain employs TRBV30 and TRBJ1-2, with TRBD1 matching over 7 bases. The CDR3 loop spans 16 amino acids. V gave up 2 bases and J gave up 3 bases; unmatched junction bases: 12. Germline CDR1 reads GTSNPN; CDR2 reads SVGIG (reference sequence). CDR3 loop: CAWSLTTRGTDYGYTF. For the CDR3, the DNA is TGTGCCTGGAGTTTAACTACCCGGGGGACAGACTATGGCTACACCTTC.

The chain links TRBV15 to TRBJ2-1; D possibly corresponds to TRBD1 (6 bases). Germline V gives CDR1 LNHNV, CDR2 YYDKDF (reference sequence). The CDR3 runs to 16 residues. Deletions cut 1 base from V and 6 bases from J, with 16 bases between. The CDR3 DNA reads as TGTGCCACCAGCAGAGGATCGACAGGTCCCCTCAATGAGCAGTTCTTC. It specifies CATSRGSTGPLNEQFF.

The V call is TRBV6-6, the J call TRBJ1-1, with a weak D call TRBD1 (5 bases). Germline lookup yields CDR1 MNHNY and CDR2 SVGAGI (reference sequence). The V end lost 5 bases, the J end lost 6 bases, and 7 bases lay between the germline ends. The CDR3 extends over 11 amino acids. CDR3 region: CASSTGAEAFF. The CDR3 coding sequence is TGTGCCAGCAGTACGGGGGCTGAAGCTTTCTTT.

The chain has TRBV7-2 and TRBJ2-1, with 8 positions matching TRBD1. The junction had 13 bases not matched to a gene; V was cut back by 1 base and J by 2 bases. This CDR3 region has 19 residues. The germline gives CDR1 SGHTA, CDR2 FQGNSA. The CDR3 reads CASSLGQGAFLRAYNEQFF. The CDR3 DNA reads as TGTGCCAGCAGCTTAGGGCAGGGGGCATTCCTTAGGGCCTACAATGAGCAGTTCTTC.

CDR3 nucleotide sequence: TGTGCCAGCAACCTAGGACAGGGAGGTCATGGCTACACCTTC. Translated: CASNLGQGGHGYTF. The V and J genes are TRBV6-5 and TRBJ1-2; 8 nucleotides line up with TRBD1. The CDR3 runs 14 residues. The germline gives CDR1 MNHEY, CDR2 SVGAGI. Trimming at V came to 7 bases and at J to 6 bases, leaving 10 bases not matched to a gene.

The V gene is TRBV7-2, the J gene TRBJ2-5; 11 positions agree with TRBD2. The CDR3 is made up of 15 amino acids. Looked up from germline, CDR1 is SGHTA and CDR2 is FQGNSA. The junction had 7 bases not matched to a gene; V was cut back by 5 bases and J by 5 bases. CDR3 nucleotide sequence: TGTGCCAGCAGCCTTAGCGGGGGGGCCCCGGAGACCCAGTACTTC. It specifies CASSLSGGAPETQYF.

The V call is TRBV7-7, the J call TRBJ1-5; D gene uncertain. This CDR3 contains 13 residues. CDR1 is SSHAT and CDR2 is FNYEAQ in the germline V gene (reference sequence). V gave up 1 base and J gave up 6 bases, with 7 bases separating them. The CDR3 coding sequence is TGTGCCAGCAGCTTAGATAGCGGTCAGCCCCAGCATTTT. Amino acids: CASSLDSGQPQHF.

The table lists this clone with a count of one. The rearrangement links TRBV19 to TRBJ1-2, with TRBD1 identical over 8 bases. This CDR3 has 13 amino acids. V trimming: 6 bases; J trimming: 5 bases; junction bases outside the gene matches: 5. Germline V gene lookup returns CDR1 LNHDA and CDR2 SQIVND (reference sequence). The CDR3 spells CASSQDRVYGYTF. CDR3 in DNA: TGTGCCAGTAGCCAGGACAGGGTTTATGGCTACACCTTC.

The DNA of the CDR3 is TGCGCCAGCAGCTTGGCTAGCGGGACCAGCTCCTACGAGCAGTACTTC. This encodes CASSLASGTSSYEQYF. This rearrangement joins TRBV5-1 to TRBJ2-7; 9 nucleotides align to TRBD2. V gave up 0 bases and J gave up 0 bases; unmatched junction bases: 4. The CDR3 covers 16 residues. Looked up from germline, CDR1 is SGHRS and CDR2 is YFSETQ.

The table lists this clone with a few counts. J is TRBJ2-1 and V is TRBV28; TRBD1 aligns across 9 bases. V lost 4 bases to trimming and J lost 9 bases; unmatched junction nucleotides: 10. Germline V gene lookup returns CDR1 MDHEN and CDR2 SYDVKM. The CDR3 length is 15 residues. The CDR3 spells CASSSGQGRGFEQFF. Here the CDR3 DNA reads TGTGCCAGCAGTTCAGGACAGGGGAGAGGTTTTGAGCAGTTCTTC.

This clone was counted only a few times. The CDR3 protein is CASSYGGSLPGAFF. The CDR3 coding sequence is TGTGCCAGCAGTTACGGGGGGAGTTTACCGGGAGCTTTCTTT. The chain couples TRBV6-6 to TRBJ1-1; a weak D match, TRBD1 (5 bases). Trimming left V 2 bases short and J 10 bases short, with 17 bases between. Germline V gene lookup returns CDR1 MNHNY and CDR2 SVGAGI (reference sequence). The CDR3 runs to 14 residues.

CDR3 loop: CASSTDRVHQPQHF. The CDR3 DNA follows: TGTGCCAGTAGTACGGACAGGGTTCATCAGCCCCAGCATTTT. The V call is TRBV19, the J call TRBJ1-5; 8 positions agree with TRBD1. Trimming cost V 4 bases and J 5 bases; bases outside gene matches: 4. Germline CDR1 and CDR2: LNHDA and SQIVND (reference sequence). This CDR3 spans 14 amino acids.

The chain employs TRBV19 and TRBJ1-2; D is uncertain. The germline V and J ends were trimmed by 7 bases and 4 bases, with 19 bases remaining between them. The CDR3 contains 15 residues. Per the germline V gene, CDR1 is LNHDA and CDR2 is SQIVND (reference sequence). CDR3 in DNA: TGTGCCAGTACCATATACCCCGGAGAGATCTATGGCTACACCTTC. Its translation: CASTIYPGEIYGYTF.